This entry describes one TCR beta chain. This record belongs to a study of blood T cell repertoires in COVID-19. For the study at large: Sources were T cells, B-cell-depleted T cells, or PBMCs; the material itself was cDNA or gDNA.

Original analysis: Counts of nucleated cells, estimated from reference gene primer amplification, were obtained. Clones were read by immunoSEQ multiplex PCR, and TCRdb kept only the in-frame ones, dropping some. That table is the source of V, J and clone size, and D and trimming were worked out from the DNA. This sample has approximately 47,000 clones; about 90% occur once, and the top ten carry about an eighth. The receptor's source is a human donor with active COVID-19. The donor label of this sample is uncertain. Sequencing was done on a sample of peripheral blood.

Here the CDR3 reads CASSDNRAPNNEQFF. In nucleotides, the CDR3 is TGTGCCAGCAGTGATAACAGGGCCCCTAACAATGAGCAGTTCTTC. The rearrangement uses TRBV6-1 and TRBJ2-1; TRBD1 is a possible D gene (6 bases). Germline CDR1 reads MNHNS; CDR2 reads SASEGT. V gave up 3 bases and J gave up 5 bases, with 14 bases separating them. The CDR3 consists of 15 residues.